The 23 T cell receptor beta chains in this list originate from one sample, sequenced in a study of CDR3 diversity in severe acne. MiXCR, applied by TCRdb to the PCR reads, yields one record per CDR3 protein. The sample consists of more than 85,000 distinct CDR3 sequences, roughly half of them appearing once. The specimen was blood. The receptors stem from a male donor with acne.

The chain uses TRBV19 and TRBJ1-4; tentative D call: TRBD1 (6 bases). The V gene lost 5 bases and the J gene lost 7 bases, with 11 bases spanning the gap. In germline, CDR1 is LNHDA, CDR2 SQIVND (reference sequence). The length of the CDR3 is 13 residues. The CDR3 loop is CASSVQGSEKLFF. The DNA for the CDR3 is TGTGCCAGTAGTGTACAGGGATCTGAAAAACTGTTTTTT.

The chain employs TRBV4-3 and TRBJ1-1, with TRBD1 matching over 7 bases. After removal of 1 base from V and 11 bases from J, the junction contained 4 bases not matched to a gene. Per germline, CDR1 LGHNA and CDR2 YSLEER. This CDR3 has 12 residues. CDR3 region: CASSQVGQHAFF. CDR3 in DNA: TGCGCCAGCAGCCAAGTGGGACAGCATGCTTTCTTT.

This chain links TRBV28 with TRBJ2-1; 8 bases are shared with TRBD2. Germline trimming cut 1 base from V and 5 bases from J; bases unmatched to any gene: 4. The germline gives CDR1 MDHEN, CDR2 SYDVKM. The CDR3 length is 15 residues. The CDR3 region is CASSLSAGGNNEQFF. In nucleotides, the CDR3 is TGTGCCAGCAGTTTATCGGCGGGAGGTAACAATGAGCAGTTCTTC. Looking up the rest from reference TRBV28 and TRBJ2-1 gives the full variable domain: DVKVTQSSRYLVKRTGEKVFLECVQDMDHENMFWYRQDPGLGLRLIYFSYDVKMKEKGDIPEGYSVSREKKERFSLILESASTNQTSMYLCASSLSAGGNNEQFFGPGTRLTVL.

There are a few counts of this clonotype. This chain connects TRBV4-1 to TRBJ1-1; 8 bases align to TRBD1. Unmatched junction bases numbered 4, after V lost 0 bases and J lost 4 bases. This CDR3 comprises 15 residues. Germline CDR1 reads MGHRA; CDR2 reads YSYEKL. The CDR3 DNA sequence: TGCGCCAGCAGCCAAGATGACAGGGGCAGCACTGAAGCTTTCTTT. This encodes CASSQDDRGSTEAFF.

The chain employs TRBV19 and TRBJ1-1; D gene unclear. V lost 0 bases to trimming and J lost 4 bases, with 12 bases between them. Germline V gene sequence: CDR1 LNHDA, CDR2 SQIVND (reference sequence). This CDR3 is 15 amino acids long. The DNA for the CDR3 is TGTGCCAGTAGTATAGATGGGAACAGCGGCACTGAAGCTTTCTTT. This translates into CASSIDGNSGTEAFF.

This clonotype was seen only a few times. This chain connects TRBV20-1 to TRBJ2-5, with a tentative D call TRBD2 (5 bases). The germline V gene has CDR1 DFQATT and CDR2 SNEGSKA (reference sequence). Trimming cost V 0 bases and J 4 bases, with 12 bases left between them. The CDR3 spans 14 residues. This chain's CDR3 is CSAREEAAGETQYF. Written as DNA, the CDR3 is TGCAGTGCTAGAGAGGAAGCGGCGGGAGAGACCCAGTACTTC.

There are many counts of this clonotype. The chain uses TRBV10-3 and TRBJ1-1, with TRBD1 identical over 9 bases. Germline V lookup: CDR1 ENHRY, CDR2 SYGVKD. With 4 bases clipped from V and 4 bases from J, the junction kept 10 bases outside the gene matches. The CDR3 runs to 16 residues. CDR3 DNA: TGTGCCATCAGTGTTTCCTTATTGGACAGGGGCACTGAAGCTTTCTTT. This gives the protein CAISVSLLDRGTEAFF.

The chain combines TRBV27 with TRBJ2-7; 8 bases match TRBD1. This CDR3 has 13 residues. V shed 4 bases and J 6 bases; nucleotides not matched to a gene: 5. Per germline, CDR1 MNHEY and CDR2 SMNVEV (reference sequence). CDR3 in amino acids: CASSSLDRVEQYF. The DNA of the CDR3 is TGTGCCAGCAGTTCCTTGGACAGGGTCGAGCAGTACTTC.

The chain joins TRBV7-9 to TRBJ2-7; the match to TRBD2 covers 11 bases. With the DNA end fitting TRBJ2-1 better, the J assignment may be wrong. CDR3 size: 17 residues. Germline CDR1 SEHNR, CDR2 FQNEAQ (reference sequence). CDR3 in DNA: TGTGCCAGCAGCCCACCTACTAGCGGGAGTCTCTACGGTGAGCAGTTCTTC. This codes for CASSPPTSGSLYGEQFF.

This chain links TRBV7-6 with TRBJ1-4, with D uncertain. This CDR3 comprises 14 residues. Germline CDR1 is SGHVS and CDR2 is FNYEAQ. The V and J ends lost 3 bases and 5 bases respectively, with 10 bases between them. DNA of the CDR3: TGTGCCAGCAGCTTCGGACTAGGGAATGAAAAACTGTTTTTT. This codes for CASSFGLGNEKLFF.

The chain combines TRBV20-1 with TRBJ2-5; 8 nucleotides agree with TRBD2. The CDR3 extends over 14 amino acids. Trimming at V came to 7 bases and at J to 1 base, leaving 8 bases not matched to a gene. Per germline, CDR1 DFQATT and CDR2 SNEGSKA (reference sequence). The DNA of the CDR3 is TGCAGTGGGAGTGCTAGCGGGCTCCAAGAGACCCAGTACTTC. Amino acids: CSGSASGLQETQYF.

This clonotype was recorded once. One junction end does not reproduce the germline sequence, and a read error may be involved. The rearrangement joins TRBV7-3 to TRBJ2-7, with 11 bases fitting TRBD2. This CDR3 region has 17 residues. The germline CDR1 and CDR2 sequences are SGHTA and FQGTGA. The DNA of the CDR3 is TGCGCCAGCAGCCAAGAGGACAGAACTAGCGGGAGCCGCGAGCAGTACTTC. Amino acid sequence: CASSQEDRTSGSREQYF.

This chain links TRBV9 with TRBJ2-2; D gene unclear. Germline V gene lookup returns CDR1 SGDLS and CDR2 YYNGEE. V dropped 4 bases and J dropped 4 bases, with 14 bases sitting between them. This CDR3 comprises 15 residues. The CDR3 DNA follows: TGTGCCAGCAGCTTGATTCTGATAATCACCGGGGAGCTGTTTTTT. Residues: CASSLILIITGELFF.

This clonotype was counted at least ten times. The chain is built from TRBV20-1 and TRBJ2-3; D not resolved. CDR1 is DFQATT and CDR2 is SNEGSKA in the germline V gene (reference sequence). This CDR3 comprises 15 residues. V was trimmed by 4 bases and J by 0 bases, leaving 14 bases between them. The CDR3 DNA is TGCAGTGCTATCTTACCCGCCACTAGCACAGATACGCAGTATTTT. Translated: CSAILPATSTDTQYF.

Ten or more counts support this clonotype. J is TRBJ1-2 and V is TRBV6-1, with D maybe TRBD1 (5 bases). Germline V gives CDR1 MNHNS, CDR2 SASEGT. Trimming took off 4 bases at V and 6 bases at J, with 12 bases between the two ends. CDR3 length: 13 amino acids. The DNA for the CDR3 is TGTGCCAGCAGTGTAGACAGACTCGATGGCTACACCTTC. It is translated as CASSVDRLDGYTF.

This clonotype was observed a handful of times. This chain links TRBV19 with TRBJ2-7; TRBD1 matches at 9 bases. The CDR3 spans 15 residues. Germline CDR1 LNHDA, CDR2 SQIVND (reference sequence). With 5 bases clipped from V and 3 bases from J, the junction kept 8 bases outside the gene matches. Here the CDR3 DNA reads TGTGCCAGTAGTCCAGGTCAGACAGGGGGCTACGAGCAGTACTTC. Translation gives CASSPGQTGGYEQYF.

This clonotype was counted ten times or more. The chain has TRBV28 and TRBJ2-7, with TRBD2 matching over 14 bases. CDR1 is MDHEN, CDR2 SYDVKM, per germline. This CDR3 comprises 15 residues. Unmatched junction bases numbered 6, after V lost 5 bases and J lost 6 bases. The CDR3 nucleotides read TGTGCCAGCAGTCCCCTGGGACTAGCGGGAGCCGAGCAGTACTTC. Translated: CASSPLGLAGAEQYF.

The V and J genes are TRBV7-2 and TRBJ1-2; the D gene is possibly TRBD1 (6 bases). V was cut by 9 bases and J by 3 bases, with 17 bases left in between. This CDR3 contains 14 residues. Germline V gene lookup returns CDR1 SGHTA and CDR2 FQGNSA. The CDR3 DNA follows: TGTGCCAGTACCTATGGCGGGGGCTACTATGGCTACACCTTC. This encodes CASTYGGGYYGYTF.

This chain's CDR3 is CASKQTGNQPQHF. In DNA form, the CDR3 reads TGTGCCAGCAAGCAGACTGGCAATCAGCCCCAGCATTTT. The rearrangement links TRBV12-3 or TRBV12-4 to TRBJ1-5; D remains unclear. The CDR3 is 13 residues long. Deletions cut 7 bases from V and 2 bases from J, with 9 bases between.

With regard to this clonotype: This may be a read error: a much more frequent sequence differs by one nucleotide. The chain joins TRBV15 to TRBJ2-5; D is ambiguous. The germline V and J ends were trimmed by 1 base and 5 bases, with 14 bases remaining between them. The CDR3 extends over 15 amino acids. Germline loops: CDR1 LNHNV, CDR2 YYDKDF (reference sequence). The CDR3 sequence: CATSRGRGLRETQYF. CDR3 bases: TGTGCCACCAGCAGAGGTCGCGGTTTGAGGGAGACCCAGTACTTC. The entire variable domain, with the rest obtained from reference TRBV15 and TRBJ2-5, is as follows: DAMVIQNPRYQVTQFGKPVTLSCSQTLNHNVMYWYQQKSSQAPKLLFHYYDKDFNNEADTPDNFQSRRPNTSFCFLDIRSPGLGDTAMYLCATSRGRGLRETQYFGPGTRLLVL.

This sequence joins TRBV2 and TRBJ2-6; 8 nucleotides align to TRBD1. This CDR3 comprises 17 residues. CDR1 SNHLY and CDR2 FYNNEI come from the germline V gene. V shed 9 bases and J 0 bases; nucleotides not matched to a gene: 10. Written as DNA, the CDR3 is TGTGCCAGTCGACAGGGGCATACCGACTCTGGGGCCAACGTCCTGACTTTC. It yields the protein CASRQGHTDSGANVLTF.

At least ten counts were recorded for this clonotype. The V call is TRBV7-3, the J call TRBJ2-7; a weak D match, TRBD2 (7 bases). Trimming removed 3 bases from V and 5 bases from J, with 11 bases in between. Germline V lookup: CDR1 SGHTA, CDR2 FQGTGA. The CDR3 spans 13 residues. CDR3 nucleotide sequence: TGTGCCAGCAGCTTTGGGGGGGGCAACGAGCAGTACTTC. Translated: CASSFGGGNEQYF.

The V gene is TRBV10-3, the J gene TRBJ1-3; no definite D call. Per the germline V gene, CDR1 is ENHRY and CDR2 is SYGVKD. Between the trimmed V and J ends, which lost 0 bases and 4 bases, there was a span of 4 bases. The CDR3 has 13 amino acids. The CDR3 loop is CAISESDGNTIYF. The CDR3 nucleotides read TGTGCCATCAGTGAGTCGGACGGAAACACCATATATTTT.